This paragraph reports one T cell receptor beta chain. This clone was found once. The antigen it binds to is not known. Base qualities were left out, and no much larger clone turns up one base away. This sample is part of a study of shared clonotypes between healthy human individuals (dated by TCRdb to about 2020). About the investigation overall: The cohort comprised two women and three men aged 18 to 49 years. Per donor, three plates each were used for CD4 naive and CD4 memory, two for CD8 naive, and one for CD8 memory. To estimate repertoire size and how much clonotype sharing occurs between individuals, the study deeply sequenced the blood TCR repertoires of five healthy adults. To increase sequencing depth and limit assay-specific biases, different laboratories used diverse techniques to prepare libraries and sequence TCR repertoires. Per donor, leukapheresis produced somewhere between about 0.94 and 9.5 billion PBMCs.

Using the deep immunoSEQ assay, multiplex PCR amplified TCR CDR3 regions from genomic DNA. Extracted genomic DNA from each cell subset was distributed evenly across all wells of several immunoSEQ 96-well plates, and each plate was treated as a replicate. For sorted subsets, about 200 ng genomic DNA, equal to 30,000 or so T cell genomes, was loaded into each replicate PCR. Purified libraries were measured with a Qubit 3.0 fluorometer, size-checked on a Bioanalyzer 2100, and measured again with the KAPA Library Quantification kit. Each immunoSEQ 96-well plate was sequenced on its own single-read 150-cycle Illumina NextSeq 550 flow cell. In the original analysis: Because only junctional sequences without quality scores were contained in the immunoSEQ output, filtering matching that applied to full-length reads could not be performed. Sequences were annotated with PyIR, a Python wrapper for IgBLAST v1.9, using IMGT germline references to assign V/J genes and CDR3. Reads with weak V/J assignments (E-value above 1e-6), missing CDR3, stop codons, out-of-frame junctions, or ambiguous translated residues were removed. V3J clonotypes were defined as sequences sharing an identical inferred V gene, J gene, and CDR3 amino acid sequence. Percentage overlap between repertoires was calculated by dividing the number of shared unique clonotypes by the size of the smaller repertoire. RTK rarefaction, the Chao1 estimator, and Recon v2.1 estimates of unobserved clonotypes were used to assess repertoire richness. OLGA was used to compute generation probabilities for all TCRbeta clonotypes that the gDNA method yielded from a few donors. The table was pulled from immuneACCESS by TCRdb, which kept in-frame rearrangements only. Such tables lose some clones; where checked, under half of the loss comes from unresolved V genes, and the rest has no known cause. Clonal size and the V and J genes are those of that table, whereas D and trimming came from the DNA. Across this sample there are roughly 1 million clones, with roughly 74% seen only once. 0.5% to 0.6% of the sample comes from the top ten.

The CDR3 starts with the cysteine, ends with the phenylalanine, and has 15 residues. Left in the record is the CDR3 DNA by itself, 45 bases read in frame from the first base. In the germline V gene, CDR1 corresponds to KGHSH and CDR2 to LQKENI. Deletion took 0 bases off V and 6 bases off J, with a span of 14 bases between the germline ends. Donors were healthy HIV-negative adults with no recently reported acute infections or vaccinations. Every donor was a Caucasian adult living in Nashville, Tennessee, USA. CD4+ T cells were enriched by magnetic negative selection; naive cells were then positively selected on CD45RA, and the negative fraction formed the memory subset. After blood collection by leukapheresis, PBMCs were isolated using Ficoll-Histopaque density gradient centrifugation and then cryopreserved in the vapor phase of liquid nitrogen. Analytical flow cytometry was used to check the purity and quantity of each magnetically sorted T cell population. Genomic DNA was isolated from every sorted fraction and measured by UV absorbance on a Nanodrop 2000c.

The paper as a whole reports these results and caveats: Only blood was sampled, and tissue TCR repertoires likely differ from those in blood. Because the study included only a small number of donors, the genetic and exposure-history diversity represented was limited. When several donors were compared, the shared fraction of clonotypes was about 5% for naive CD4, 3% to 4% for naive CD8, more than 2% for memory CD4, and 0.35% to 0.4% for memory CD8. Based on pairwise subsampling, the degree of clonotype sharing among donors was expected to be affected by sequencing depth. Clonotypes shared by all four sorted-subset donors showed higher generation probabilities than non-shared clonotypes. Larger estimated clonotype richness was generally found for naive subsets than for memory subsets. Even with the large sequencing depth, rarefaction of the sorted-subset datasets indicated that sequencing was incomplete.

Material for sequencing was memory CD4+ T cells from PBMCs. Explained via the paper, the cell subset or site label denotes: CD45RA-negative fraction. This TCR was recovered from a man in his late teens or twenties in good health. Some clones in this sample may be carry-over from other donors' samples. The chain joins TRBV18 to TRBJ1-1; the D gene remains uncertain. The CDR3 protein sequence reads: CASSPPFDGKAEAFF. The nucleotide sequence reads TGTGCCAGCTCACCACCGTTCGACGGAAAGGCTGAAGCTTTCTTT.